This TCR beta chain was retrieved from a study of T cell changes during pregnancy in multiple sclerosis. Germline-derived CDR1 and CDR2 are LGHNA and YSLEER. V gave up 1 base and J gave up 4 bases, with 13 bases separating them. The CDR3 consists of 15 residues. TCRdb's copy holds only in-frame clones and misses some; the assay was immunoSEQ multiplex PCR. The data contain 85,000 to 95,000 clones, around 91% of them singletons. Sequences were derived from peripheral blood, sampled after pregnancy. The receptor was derived from a female donor in good health, enrolled as a control in a pregnancy study. The chain joins TRBV4-3 to TRBJ1-2; unclear D gene. CDR3 region: CASSQAGSRIYGYTF. The CDR3 DNA sequence: TGCGCCAGCAGCCAAGCAGGCAGCCGAATCTATGGCTACACCTTC.